The 5 T cell receptor beta chains presented below share a single source sample, sequenced in a study of T cell responses to AZD1222 COVID-19 vaccine. The repertoire was sequenced with immunoSEQ multiplex PCR; TCRdb's copy has only in-frame clones and lacks some. The sample has about 180,000 clones, about 90% seen once. Sequenced here: peripheral blood, sampled on day 0 of AZD1222 vaccination. The receptors come from an adult in good health.

The V call is TRBV28, the J call TRBJ2-1; D might be TRBD1 or TRBD2, each matching 5 bases. Germline V gene sequence: CDR1 MDHEN, CDR2 SYDVKM. CDR3 length: 18 amino acids. The V end lost 3 bases, the J end lost 12 bases, and 30 bases lay between the germline ends. CDR3 amino acids: CASSLETDGEGLERAQFF. In DNA form, the CDR3 reads TGTGCCAGCAGTTTGGAAACGGACGGAGAGGGGCTGGAACGGGCGCAGTTCTTC.

The J gene is TRBJ2-5, the V gene TRBV3-1 (or the pseudogene TRBV3-2); D remains ambiguous. The CDR3 has 12 amino acids. Trimming took 2 bases from V and 0 from J, leaving 1 base between them. Germline assignment: CDR1 LGHDT and CDR2 YNNKEL (reference sequence). The CDR3 sequence: CASSQNQETQYF. The CDR3 coding sequence is TGTGCCAGCAGCCAAAACCAAGAGACCCAGTACTTC.

The gene calls are TRBV7-3 and TRBJ1-1; perhaps TRBD1 as D (6 bases). Germline V CDR1 and CDR2: SGHTA, FQGTGA. The length of the CDR3 is 14 residues. V dropped 5 bases and J dropped 1 base, with 11 bases sitting between them. DNA of the CDR3: TGTGCCAGCAGCCCAAAACAGGGGAACACTGAAGCTTTCTTT. Its protein is CASSPKQGNTEAFF.

The chain uses TRBV5-6 and TRBJ2-2; maybe TRBD2 (6 bases). V lost 5 bases and J 3 bases, leaving 17 bases between the germline ends. The germline V gene has CDR1 SGHDT and CDR2 YYEEEE. The CDR3 spans 16 residues. The CDR3 nucleotides read TGTGCCAGCAGTTACGAACGGAGGGATGACACCGGGGAGCTGTTTTTT. Residues: CASSYERRDDTGELFF.

This chain connects TRBV7-2 to TRBJ1-6; no definite D call. Germline V gene data show CDR1 as SGHTA and CDR2 as FQGNSA. The CDR3 consists of 15 residues. The ends were cut back, 1 base at V and 0 bases at J, with 4 bases in the middle. This chain's CDR3 is CASSLGSSYNSPLHF. For the CDR3, the DNA is TGTGCCAGCAGCTTAGGGAGCTCCTATAATTCACCCCTCCACTTT.